This TCR beta chain was profiled in a study of CD8 T cells in Susac syndrome. The RNA input was about 0.45 to 1 ug, and it was reverse transcribed with random hexamers. A multiplex approach, immunoSEQ multiplex PCR, amplified TCR beta CDR3 across 54 Vbeta and 13 Jbeta. TCRdb independently ran MiXCR on the immunoSEQ multiplex PCR reads; one entry per CDR3 protein. Here the sample spans about 130,000 distinct CDR3 sequences, around 91% being singletons. Trimming cost V 3 bases and J 13 bases, with 16 bases left between them. The CDR3 contains 12 residues. CDR1 and CDR2 from the germline V gene are SGHDT and YYEEEE. Sequencing of TCR beta drew on CD8+ and CD4+ T cells from blood. Purification of the CD8+ and CD4+ T cells relied on negative isolation, and TEMRA cells underwent FACS enrichment.

The receptor was derived from a human donor with multiple sclerosis. What was sequenced was CD8+ T cells from PBMCs. This rearrangement joins TRBV5-6 to TRBJ1-1, with a possible D match to TRBD1 (5 bases). DNA for the CDR3: TGTGCCAGCAGCTCCGGTGGAGGGGTGGATTTCTTT. Its protein is CASSSGGGVDFF.